These 22 T cell receptor beta chains share one sample of origin, sequenced in a study of blood T cells in healthy people across ages. A second about 6 to 12 cycle PCR used barcoded and J-beta primers. TCRdb passed the 5' RACE reads through MiXCR, listing each CDR3 protein once. The table has over 1.5 million distinct CDR3 sequences, around 50% seen once. The source material was blood. The source of these receptors is a woman between 40 and 55 years old in good health.

J is TRBJ2-5 and V is TRBV29-1, with TRBD2 matching over 7 bases. Unmatched junction bases numbered 9, after V lost 7 bases and J lost 4 bases. The CDR3 is 13 residues long. Germline-derived CDR1 and CDR2 are SQVTM and ANQGSEA. The CDR3 region is CSARTSEGETQYF. The CDR3 DNA is TGCAGCGCCCGGACTAGTGAGGGAGAGACCCAGTACTTC. The whole variable domain, filled in from reference TRBV29-1 and TRBJ2-5, reads SAVISQKPSRDICQRGTSLTIQCQVDSQVTMMFWYRQQPGQSLTLIATANQGSEATYESGFVIDKFPISRPNLTFSTLTVSNMSPEDSSIYLCSARTSEGETQYFGPGTRLLVL.

The sample holds a few counts of this clonotype. The chain employs TRBV5-5 and TRBJ2-7; 8 nucleotides match TRBD2. The J call could be wrong; TRBJ2-5 is a better fit for the DNA end. CDR1 SGHKS and CDR2 YYEKEE come from the germline V gene (reference sequence). CDR3 size: 15 residues. CDR3 coding DNA: TGTGCCAGCAGCTTTGACCCGGGGGGGGAGGAGACCCAGTACTTC. This sequence encodes CASSFDPGGEETQYF.

Regarding this clonotype: This sequence may be a read error, since a much larger clone differs from it by one base. The V call is TRBV7-2, the J call TRBJ2-1; D gene unclear. The germline V and J ends were trimmed by 0 bases and 13 bases, with 19 bases remaining between them. The germline V gene encodes CDR1 SGHTA and CDR2 FQGNSA. The CDR3 runs 15 residues. In DNA, the CDR3 is TGTGCCAGCAGCTTAGCCGGACGGCTTCAAGAGACCCAGTTCTTC. It yields the protein CASSLAGRLQETQFF.

This clonotype was seen once. V gene TRBV5-5 combines with J gene TRBJ2-4; 11 bases are a match to TRBD1. The J call may be in error: the DNA end matches TRBJ2-7 better. Germline assignment: CDR1 SGHKS and CDR2 YYEKEE (reference sequence). This CDR3 has 15 amino acids. CDR3 residues: CASSWDRGYPYEQYF. CDR3 bases: TGTGCCAGCAGCTGGGACAGGGGGTACCCCTACGAGCAGTACTTC.

V is TRBV20-1 and J is TRBJ2-7, with D perhaps assigned TRBD1 or TRBD2 (5 bases each). Germline CDR1 and CDR2: DFQATT and SNEGSKA (reference sequence). CDR3 size: 14 residues. Trimming stripped 6 bases from V and 2 bases from J, with 17 bases between. CDR3: CSAEGPQPPYEQYF. The CDR3 DNA is TGCAGTGCCGAGGGACCCCAGCCCCCCTACGAGCAGTACTTC.

The CDR3 DNA reads as TGCAGTGCTAGAGTTTCACTGAGAACGACTAGCGGGGACTCCTACGAGCAGTACTTC. The encoded protein is CSARVSLRTTSGDSYEQYF. The J gene is TRBJ2-7, the V gene TRBV20-1; 11 nucleotides match TRBD2. This CDR3 comprises 19 residues. Per the germline V gene, CDR1 is DFQATT and CDR2 is SNEGSKA (reference sequence). Unmatched junction bases numbered 14, after V lost 1 base and J lost 0 bases.

V gene TRBV20-1 combines with J gene TRBJ1-5; TRBD1 agrees at 8 bases. The length of the CDR3 is 16 residues. The germline V gene has CDR1 DFQATT and CDR2 SNEGSKA (reference sequence). Trimming removed 2 bases from V and 5 bases from J; junction bases left unmatched: 11. The CDR3 is CSARPQQGVRDQPQHF. The CDR3 DNA follows: TGCAGTGCTAGACCTCAACAGGGGGTTAGGGATCAGCCCCAGCATTTT.

The V and J genes are TRBV6-5 and TRBJ2-1, with TRBD2 matching 8 bases. J lost 4 bases, V lost 0 bases, and 11 bases had no gene match. This CDR3 is built from 18 residues. Germline V CDR1 and CDR2: MNHEY, SVGAGI. The CDR3 DNA is TGTGCCAGCAGTTACTCTACACAAGTAGCGGGGTATTACAATGAGCAGTTCTTC. It is translated as CASSYSTQVAGYYNEQFF.

This clonotype was seen only a few times. The V gene is TRBV7-9, the J gene TRBJ2-1; 9 nucleotides line up with TRBD2. This CDR3 region has 15 residues. Germline V lookup: CDR1 SEHNR, CDR2 FQNEAQ (reference sequence). V gave up 5 bases and J gave up 4 bases; unmatched junction bases: 6. The chain's CDR3 is CASSRSLAGYNEQFF. The CDR3 DNA follows: TGTGCCAGCAGCCGTTCCCTAGCGGGGTACAATGAGCAGTTCTTC.

A word on this clonotype: Its ends do not fully match the called genes, so a read error is possible. The chain employs TRBV7-9 and TRBJ1-6; D unresolved. This CDR3 has 14 residues. CDR1 is SEHNR, CDR2 FQNEAQ, per germline (reference sequence). The CDR3 loop reads CASSFLGKGSPLHF. CDR3 in DNA: TGTGCCAGCAGCTTCTTGGGGAAGGGCTCACCCCTGCACTTT.

The chain carries TRBV2 and TRBJ2-1, with D perhaps matching TRBD1 (6 bases). Trimming took off 3 bases at V and 4 bases at J, with 13 bases between the two ends. This CDR3 comprises 15 residues. Germline V gives CDR1 SNHLY, CDR2 FYNNEI. In nucleotides, the CDR3 is TGTGCCAGCAGTGAGTCTGGGGGCCAGTACAATGAGCAGTTCTTC. Translated, it gives CASSESGGQYNEQFF.

The chain couples TRBV5-1 to TRBJ1-2, with a tentative D call TRBD1 (5 bases). CDR3 length: 14 residues. Per germline, CDR1 SGHRS and CDR2 YFSETQ. V was shortened by 0 bases and J by 5 bases, with 11 bases between the two germline ends. CDR3 in amino acids: CASSLAGPIYGYTF. CDR3 DNA: TGCGCCAGCAGCTTGGCGGGACCGATTTATGGCTACACCTTC.

This clonotype has only one observation. The chain joins TRBV20-1 to TRBJ1-4, with 7 bases that match TRBD1. Trimming cost V 0 bases and J 2 bases; bases outside gene matches: 6. This CDR3 region has 16 residues. CDR1 DFQATT and CDR2 SNEGSKA come from the germline V gene (reference sequence). CDR3 nucleotides: TGCAGTGCTAGAGACCGACAGGGTTGGACTAATGAAAAACTGTTTTTT. Translated, it gives CSARDRQGWTNEKLFF.

V usage is TRBV29-1 and J usage is TRBJ1-2; D gene unclear. Germline values: CDR1 SQVTM, CDR2 ANQGSEA. The germline V and J ends were trimmed by 3 bases and 2 bases, with 7 bases remaining between them. The length of the CDR3 is 12 residues. The CDR3 region is CSVEDLNYGYTF. The CDR3 nucleotides are TGCAGCGTTGAGGACCTAAACTATGGCTACACCTTC.

The rearrangement links TRBV6-2 or TRBV6-3 to TRBJ2-4, with D possibly matching TRBD1 (5 bases). The CDR3 is 14 amino acids. The ends were cut back, 5 bases at V and 7 bases at J, with 15 bases in the middle. The germline gives CDR1 MNHEY, CDR2 SVGEGT. CDR3: CASSQQGLQNIQYF. The CDR3 region has the DNA TGTGCCAGCAGTCAGCAGGGATTGCAGAACATTCAGTACTTC.

The V gene is TRBV12-3 or TRBV12-4, the J gene TRBJ1-2; 12 nucleotides line up with TRBD1. The V gene end was trimmed by 3 bases and the J gene end by 8 bases; junction bases not matched to a gene: 10. The CDR3 is made up of 16 amino acids. Written as DNA, the CDR3 is TGTGCCAGCAGTTTTGGGTCGGGACAGGGGGCGAGGGGCTACACCTTC. This encodes CASSFGSGQGARGYTF.

This clonotype occurred a few times. The rearrangement uses TRBV4-3 and TRBJ2-1; D is uncertain. There are 17 residues in the CDR3. With 4 bases removed from V and 0 bases from J, the gap between germline ends came to 16 bases. Germline V CDR1 and CDR2: LGHNA, YSLEER. The CDR3 loop is CASSLHLGPSSYNEQFF. CDR3 DNA: TGCGCCAGCAGCCTACACCTAGGACCGTCCTCCTACAATGAGCAGTTCTTC.

This clonotype has more than one count but fewer than ten. The rearrangement joins TRBV20-1 to TRBJ2-4; the match to TRBD1 covers 12 bases. The better agreement between TRBJ2-7 and the DNA end casts doubt on the J call. This CDR3 contains 14 residues. The germline V gene encodes CDR1 DFQATT and CDR2 SNEGSKA (reference sequence). The CDR3: CSATRDRGLDEQYF. The DNA of the CDR3 is TGCAGTGCAACCCGGGACAGGGGGCTTGACGAGCAGTACTTC.

The chain links TRBV5-1 to TRBJ2-1; 11 nucleotides align to TRBD2. From germline, CDR1 is SGHRS and CDR2 YFSETQ. This CDR3 region has 19 residues. Trimming at V came to 4 bases and at J to 1 base, leaving 13 bases not matched to a gene. The CDR3 DNA follows: TGCGCCAGCAGCCCTGGTGGGGGAGCTAGCGGGGGGTCCTACAATGAGCAGTTCTTC. Protein product: CASSPGGGASGGSYNEQFF.

This chain uses TRBV6-1 with TRBJ2-1; D gene unclear. Germline loops: CDR1 MNHNS, CDR2 SASEGT. Trimming left V 11 bases short and J 0 bases short, with 11 bases between. This CDR3 is built from 13 residues. In DNA form, the CDR3 reads TGTGCCGGCTCAGAGAGCTCCTACAATGAGCAGTTCTTC. Translation gives CAGSESSYNEQFF.

V and J are TRBV20-1 and TRBJ1-6; the D is unclear. The V end was cut by 5 bases, the J end by 10 bases, with 15 bases between. CDR1 and CDR2 from the germline V gene are DFQATT and SNEGSKA (reference sequence). This CDR3 has 13 amino acids. The CDR3: CSAPISLNSPLHF. The CDR3, as DNA: TGCAGTGCTCCAATTTCCCTTAACTCACCCCTCCACTTT.

The genes are TRBV5-4 and TRBJ1-2, with 12 bases aligning to TRBD1. With V trimmed by 3 bases and J by 4 bases, 13 bases remained unmatched. Germline V gene data show CDR1 as SGHNT and CDR2 as YYREEE (reference sequence). CDR3 length equals 18 residues. The CDR3 DNA reads TGTGCCAGCAGCTCAGTTGGGACAGGGGGCGGGGGCCGCTATGGCTACACCTTC. It encodes CASSSVGTGGGGRYGYTF.